The 30 T cell receptor beta chains reported below all come from one sample, sequenced in a study of CD4 T cells in relation to SARS-CoV-2 and coronaviruses. No antigen has been assigned to these receptors. CD4+ T cells from unexposed donors were obtained before the COVID-19 pandemic (2011-2018). The cells were cultured for 10 days before CD4+ T cells were isolated. Libraries were prepared by immunoSEQ multiplex PCR; TCRdb keeps only in-frame clonotypes and omits some of them. The sample holds 23,000 or so clones; around 80% are singletons and the top ten take about a fifth. Sample: CD4+ T cells from PBMCs, cultured in vitro. The receptors stem from a human donor in good health.

The chain has TRBV18 and TRBJ2-2; D is tentatively TRBD1 or TRBD2 (5 bases each). The V and J ends lost 3 bases and 5 bases respectively, with 16 bases between them. The CDR3 covers 16 residues. Germline CDR1 and CDR2: KGHSH and LQKENI. In DNA, the CDR3 is TGTGCCAGCTCACCCCTGGGGGAGATCGGAACCGGGGAGCTGTTTTTT. Residues: CASSPLGEIGTGELFF. The variable domain in full, completed from reference TRBV18 and TRBJ2-2, reads NAGVMQNPRHLVRRRGQEARLRCSPMKGHSHVYWYRQLPEEGLKFMVYLQKENIIDESGMPKERFSAEFPKEGPSILRIQQVVRGDSAAYFCASSPLGEIGTGELFFGEGSRLTVL.

V gene TRBV24-1 combines with J gene TRBJ1-4, with 10 bases fitting TRBD1. Per the germline V gene, CDR1 is KGHDR and CDR2 is SFDVKD. The V gene end was trimmed by 4 bases and the J gene end by 7 bases; junction bases not matched to a gene: 8. This CDR3 is 16 amino acids long. CDR3 protein: CATSEEDRGLGEKLFF. CDR3 sequence (DNA): TGTGCCACCAGTGAAGAGGACAGGGGGTTGGGTGAAAAACTGTTTTTT.

The genes are TRBV7-3 and TRBJ1-1; 8 nucleotides align to TRBD1. This CDR3 is built from 12 residues. Trimming at V came to 4 bases and at J to 8 bases, leaving 3 bases not matched to a gene. CDR1 and CDR2 from the germline V gene are SGHTA and FQGTGA. The CDR3 DNA follows: TGTGCCAGCAGCTCCCACAGGGGGGAAGCTTTCTTT. This codes for CASSSHRGEAFF.

This sequence joins TRBV7-2 and TRBJ2-7, with TRBD2 matching 9 bases. V dropped 5 bases and J dropped 3; count of bases not matched to a gene: 14. CDR3 size: 17 residues. Germline V gene lookup returns CDR1 SGHTA and CDR2 FQGNSA. CDR3 DNA sequence: TGTGCCAGCAGCCCCGACCGATGGCGGGGGGGCCGCTACGAGCAGTACTTC. As protein: CASSPDRWRGGRYEQYF.

The chain combines TRBV11-3 with TRBJ2-5, with D possibly being TRBD1 or TRBD2 (5 bases each). The V gene's germline CDR1 is SGHNT and CDR2 YENEEA. The length of the CDR3 is 15 residues. Trimming took off 2 bases at V and 5 bases at J, with 15 bases between the two ends. CDR3 in DNA: TGTGCCAGCAGCTTACAGGGAGTGGTTGGGGAGACCCAGTACTTC. As protein: CASSLQGVVGETQYF. The full variable domain, in which reference TRBV11-3 and TRBJ2-5 provide the parts outside the CDR3, is EAGVVQSPRYKIIEKKQPVAFWCNPISGHNTLYWYLQNLGQGPELLIRYENEEAVDDSQLPKDRFSAERLKGVDSTLKIQPAELGDSAVYLCASSLQGVVGETQYFGPGTRLLVL.

This sequence joins TRBV4-1 and TRBJ2-7; 9 nucleotides agree with TRBD1. The germline CDR1 and CDR2 sequences are MGHRA and YSYEKL. This CDR3 is 18 amino acids long. V was pared by 2 bases and J by 4 bases, with 15 bases of the junction left unmatched. The CDR3: CASSQQLRPGQGVYEQYF. CDR3 sequence (DNA): TGCGCCAGCAGCCAACAACTAAGGCCGGGACAGGGTGTTTACGAGCAGTACTTC.

This clone was observed a few times. The chain carries TRBV5-1 and TRBJ2-7, with D possibly being TRBD1 or TRBD2 (5 bases each). Trimming stripped 0 bases from V and 3 bases from J, with 16 bases between. CDR3 length: 16 amino acids. Germline V gene lookup returns CDR1 SGHRS and CDR2 YFSETQ. CDR3 nucleotide sequence: TGCGCCAGCAGCTTGGCGCCGGGGACGGGATACTACGAGCAGTACTTC. This sequence encodes CASSLAPGTGYYEQYF.

V usage is TRBV6-5 and J usage is TRBJ2-4; 8 positions match TRBD2. V shed 0 bases and J 5 bases; nucleotides not matched to a gene: 6. Per the germline V gene, CDR1 is MNHEY and CDR2 is SVGAGI. The CDR3 spans 16 residues. The CDR3 reads CASSYSIAGSENIQYF. The CDR3 nucleotides are TGTGCCAGCAGTTACTCGATAGCGGGATCAGAAAACATTCAGTACTTC.

The rearrangement uses TRBV30 and TRBJ1-1; TRBD1 might be the D (5 bases). Trimming pared 1 base from V and 0 bases from J, leaving 12 bases between. The CDR3 has 15 residues. CDR1 and CDR2 (germline): GTSNPN, SVGIG (reference sequence). As DNA, the CDR3 is TGTGCCTGGAGTGATCGAGGGGTTATGAACACTGAAGCTTTCTTT. Translation: CAWSDRGVMNTEAFF.

The chain joins TRBV4-2 to TRBJ2-4; the match to TRBD2 covers 8 bases. Per the germline V gene, CDR1 is LGHNA and CDR2 is YNFKEQ. CDR3 length: 14 amino acids. J lost 8 bases, V lost 0 bases, and 3 bases had no gene match. The CDR3 region is CASSQDSGADIQYF. In DNA form, the CDR3 reads TGTGCCAGCAGCCAAGATAGCGGGGCGGACATTCAGTACTTC.

The sample holds a few counts of this clone. The genes are TRBV7-8 and TRBJ1-3; a possible D gene is TRBD1 (5 bases). The V gene lost 7 bases and the J gene lost 0 bases, with 10 bases spanning the gap. Germline V gene lookup returns CDR1 SGHVS and CDR2 FQNEAQ. The CDR3 is 14 residues long. The CDR3 DNA is TGTGCCAGCATCCCAGGGAGCTCTGGAAACACCATATATTTT. The encoded protein is CASIPGSSGNTIYF.

This sequence joins TRBV2 and TRBJ2-5; TRBD2 agrees at 12 bases. Per germline, CDR1 SNHLY and CDR2 FYNNEI. Losses at the gene ends were 2 bases for V and 5 bases for J; bases not matched to a gene: 6. CDR3 size: 16 residues. CDR3 region: CASSEQTSGGWETQYF. The CDR3 nucleotides are TGTGCCAGCAGTGAACAGACTAGCGGGGGTTGGGAGACCCAGTACTTC.

This chain uses TRBV2 with TRBJ2-7; D is undetermined. The V and J ends lost 3 bases and 5 bases respectively, with 11 bases between them. The CDR3 spans 13 residues. The germline CDR1 and CDR2 sequences are SNHLY and FYNNEI. This CDR3 is CASSDRRLNEQYF. Written as DNA, the CDR3 is TGTGCCAGCAGTGATCGCAGGCTTAACGAGCAGTACTTC. The entire variable domain, with the rest obtained from reference TRBV2 and TRBJ2-7, is as follows: EPEVTQTPSHQVTQMGQEVILRCVPISNHLYFYWYRQILGQKVEFLVSFYNNEISEKSEIFDDQFSVERPDGSNFTLKIRSTKLEDSAMYFCASSDRRLNEQYFGPGTRLTVT.

V and J are TRBV18 and TRBJ1-1; D unresolved. The germline V gene encodes CDR1 KGHSH and CDR2 LQKENI. This CDR3 has 14 amino acids. V was pared by 5 bases and J by 3 bases, with 13 bases between. The CDR3 nucleotides are TGTGCCAGCTCATCCATGGACGGTTACACTGAAGCTTTCTTT. Protein sequence: CASSSMDGYTEAFF.

This clone was counted between two and nine times. The chain is built from TRBV29-1 and TRBJ2-1; D is ambiguous. Germline lookup yields CDR1 SQVTM and CDR2 ANQGSEA. V was trimmed by 4 bases and J by 3 bases, leaving 4 bases between them. The CDR3 length is 11 residues. This CDR3 reads CSVVVYNEQFF. The CDR3, as DNA: TGCAGCGTTGTCGTCTACAATGAGCAGTTCTTC.

The chain is built from TRBV9 and TRBJ1-1; D is perhaps TRBD1 (6 bases). Germline-derived CDR1 and CDR2 are SGDLS and YYNGEE. The ends were cut back, 3 bases at V and 7 bases at J, with 19 bases in the middle. The CDR3 has 15 residues. The CDR3 DNA is TGTGCCAGCAGCGATCCGTATAGGGGGAGTGGTGAAGCTTTCTTT. Amino acids: CASSDPYRGSGEAFF.

The gene calls are TRBV3-1 (or the pseudogene TRBV3-2) and TRBJ2-3; no firm D call. The V end lost 1 base, the J end lost 14 bases, and 16 bases lay between the germline ends. The germline V gene has CDR1 LGHDT and CDR2 YNNKEL (reference sequence). The CDR3 length is 13 residues. CDR3 sequence reads: CASSQGATPTWYF. The CDR3 nucleotides are TGTGCCAGCAGCCAAGGGGCTACCCCTACCTGGTATTTT.

The chain employs TRBV30 and TRBJ2-5; D is unresolved. CDR3 size: 10 residues. The V end lost 3 bases, the J end lost 5 bases, and 4 bases lay between the germline ends. Per germline, CDR1 GTSNPN and CDR2 SVGIG (reference sequence). The CDR3 DNA sequence: TGTGCCTGGAGCAAGGAGACCCAGTACTTC. Translated: CAWSKETQYF.

The chain joins TRBV3-1 (or the pseudogene TRBV3-2) to TRBJ2-7; 12 nucleotides agree with TRBD1. Germline lookup yields CDR1 LGHDT and CDR2 YNNKEL (reference sequence). The CDR3 runs 14 residues. V gave up 9 bases and J gave up 7 bases; unmatched junction bases: 10. The CDR3 sequence is CASTGTGGAGEQYF. The CDR3 DNA follows: TGTGCCAGTACCGGGACAGGGGGCGCGGGGGAGCAGTACTTC.

This clone was picked up a small number of times. The chain has TRBV6-5 and TRBJ2-7, with D perhaps assigned TRBD1 or TRBD2 (7 bases each). The CDR3 has 15 residues. V was clipped by 0 bases and J by 7 bases, with 16 bases between them. Looked up from germline, CDR1 is MNHEY and CDR2 is SVGAGI. The CDR3 DNA sequence: TGTGCCAGCAGTTACTCGGGGAGGGGGCTGGGTGAGCAGTACTTC. Encoded protein: CASSYSGRGLGEQYF.

V is TRBV7-2 and J is TRBJ1-4; D is ambiguous. CDR1 and CDR2 (germline): SGHTA, FQGNSA. This CDR3 has 14 amino acids. Trimming cost V 5 bases and J 0 bases, with 7 bases left between them. In DNA form, the CDR3 reads TGTGCCAGCAGCACTACCGCAACTAATGAAAAACTGTTTTTT. It specifies CASSTTATNEKLFF.

This rearrangement joins TRBV27 to TRBJ2-7, with D possibly TRBD1 on 6 matching bases. The V gene's germline CDR1 is MNHEY and CDR2 SMNVEV (reference sequence). The CDR3 has 14 residues. The ends were cut back, 5 bases at V and 0 bases at J, with 11 bases in the middle. Written as DNA, the CDR3 is TGTGCCAGCAGTCTCAGGGGACCCTCCTACGAGCAGTACTTC. This sequence encodes CASSLRGPSYEQYF.

V gene TRBV5-1 combines with J gene TRBJ2-3; D perhaps matches TRBD2 (6 bases). The V and J ends lost 4 bases and 2 bases respectively, with 11 bases between them. The germline gives CDR1 SGHRS, CDR2 YFSETQ. CDR3 length equals 14 residues. CDR3 nucleotide sequence: TGCGCCAGCAGCCTCGGACTAAACACAGATACGCAGTATTTT. Translating it yields CASSLGLNTDTQYF.

The chain carries TRBV2 and TRBJ1-6; TRBD1 matches at 10 bases. This CDR3 spans 15 amino acids. Trimming removed 6 bases from V and 7 bases from J; junction bases left unmatched: 6. CDR1 and CDR2 from the germline V gene are SNHLY and FYNNEI. The DNA for the CDR3 is TGTGCCAGCAGAGAGACAGGGGGCGAGAATTCACCCCTCCACTTT. It encodes CASRETGGENSPLHF. The variable domain in full, with the rest retrieved from reference TRBV2 and TRBJ1-6, is EPEVTQTPSHQVTQMGQEVILRCVPISNHLYFYWYRQILGQKVEFLVSFYNNEISEKSEIFDDQFSVERPDGSNFTLKIRSTKLEDSAMYFCASRETGGENSPLHFGNGTRLTVT.

The chain combines TRBV4-2 with TRBJ1-3; no firm D call. CDR3 length: 15 amino acids. Trimming removed 0 bases from V and 4 bases from J, with 10 bases in between. Germline loops: CDR1 LGHNA, CDR2 YNFKEQ. In nucleotides, the CDR3 is TGTGCCAGCAGCCAAGATGGCGGCCAGGGAAACACCATATATTTT. Residues: CASSQDGGQGNTIYF.

The chain links TRBV5-1 to TRBJ1-5, with D tentatively TRBD1 (6 bases). The CDR3 covers 16 residues. V was pared by 0 bases and J by 7 bases, with 17 bases between. Germline V gene lookup returns CDR1 SGHRS and CDR2 YFSETQ. The CDR3 DNA reads as TGCGCCAGCAGCTTGGAAGGCAGGGGATCGGGGCAGCCCCAGCATTTT. The encoded protein is CASSLEGRGSGQPQHF.

The J gene is TRBJ1-6, the V gene TRBV5-4; possibly TRBD1 for D (5 bases). The germline V gene encodes CDR1 SGHNT and CDR2 YYREEE (reference sequence). This CDR3 has 14 residues. Trimming took 2 bases from V and 7 from J, leaving 10 bases between them. The CDR3 here is CASSFGRVNSPLHF. The CDR3 DNA follows: TGTGCCAGCAGCTTTGGCAGGGTGAATTCACCCCTCCACTTT. Complete variable domain (other parts from reference TRBV5-4 and TRBJ1-6): ETGVTQSPTHLIKTRGQQVTLRCSSQSGHNTVSWYQQALGQGPQFIFQYYREEENGRGNFPPRFSGLQFPNYSSELNVNALELDDSALYLCASSFGRVNSPLHFGNGTRLTVT.

V is TRBV3-1 (or the pseudogene TRBV3-2) and J is TRBJ1-4; D is uncertain. There are 15 residues in the CDR3. CDR1 and CDR2 (germline): LGHDT, YNNKEL (reference sequence). Between the trimmed V and J ends, which lost 6 bases and 3 bases, there was a span of 14 bases. The DNA of the CDR3 is TGTGCCAGCAGTCCTATTAGGGCCGCTAATGAAAAACTGTTTTTT. Residues: CASSPIRAANEKLFF.

This sequence joins TRBV6-5 and TRBJ2-1, with D possibly called TRBD1 or TRBD2 (5 bases each). V lost 0 bases and J lost 12, with 21 bases in between. Germline lookup yields CDR1 MNHEY and CDR2 SVGAGI. This CDR3 spans 16 amino acids. The CDR3 loop is CASSYSPAGTYEGQFF. CDR3 sequence (DNA): TGTGCCAGCAGTTACTCCCCGGCCGGGACCTATGAGGGGCAGTTCTTC.

This clone was seen a few times. The chain is built from TRBV29-1 and TRBJ2-7; D perhaps matches TRBD2 (7 bases). This CDR3 has 12 residues. The V gene lost 4 bases and the J gene lost 8 bases, with 15 bases spanning the gap. CDR1 and CDR2 from the germline V gene are SQVTM and ANQGSEA. The chain's CDR3 is CSVGPAGDKQYF. CDR3 DNA sequence: TGCAGCGTTGGTCCGGCGGGGGACAAGCAGTACTTC.